This T cell receptor (beta chain) was recovered during a study of blood T cell repertoires in COVID-19. Study at large: Some COVID-19 samples were acute and others convalescent; all came from the United States, Italy and Spain. PBMCs, B-cell-depleted T cells, or T cells were the source of the cDNA or gDNA that made up the material.

V shed 4 bases and J shed 7 bases, with 14 bases lying between them. Per germline, CDR1 MNHEY and CDR2 SVGAGI. The CDR3 length is 14 residues. Per the original methods: Cell counts per sample came from amplifying reference gene primers. Profiled with immunoSEQ multiplex PCR; TCRdb holds only in-frame clones, not every one. From that table come the V and J calls and clone size; the DNA was used to work out D and trimming. The table lists 130,000 or so clones, 80% to 90% of them singletons. The sequence was obtained from a woman aged 45-59 years with acute or convalescent COVID-19. The J gene is TRBJ1-5, the V gene TRBV6-5, with unresolved D. The sample was peripheral blood. The DNA of the CDR3 is TGTGCCAGCAGTTTCGGACTCTTGGGACAGCCCCAGCATTTT. Translation gives CASSFGLLGQPQHF.